This passage covers 5 T cell receptor beta chains from one sample sequenced in a study of metastatic and nonmetastatic thyroid tumors. There were no patients who had received any treatment before thyroid surgery. From the PCR reads, TCRdb re-called clones with MiXCR. The sample holds approximately 5,800 clones; about 29% are singletons and the top ten take around 50%. The sequenced material came from adjacent normal tissue. The origin of the receptors is a female donor with papillary thyroid cancer or a benign thyroid nodule (not recorded which). Some clones in this sample may be carry-over from other donors' samples.

This chain joins TRBV11-2 and TRBJ2-7; 8 positions agree with TRBD1. CDR3 length: 14 residues. Looked up from germline, CDR1 is SGHAT and CDR2 is FQNNGV. Losses at the gene ends were 1 base for V and 4 bases for J; bases not matched to a gene: 3. Here the CDR3 DNA reads TGTGCCAGCAGCTTAGGCCAGGGGGCATACGAGCAGTACTTC. It encodes CASSLGQGAYEQYF.

The chain carries TRBV12-3 or TRBV12-4 and TRBJ2-1; maybe TRBD2 (6 bases). V was cut by 2 bases and J by 10 bases, with 15 bases left in between. The CDR3 loop spans 14 amino acids. CDR3 protein: CASSLQGKGGEQFF. CDR3 sequence (DNA): TGTGCCAGCAGTTTACAGGGAAAAGGAGGGGAGCAGTTCTTC.

With regard to this clone: The same CDR3 can be traced to other DNA sequences in this sample. The chain is built from TRBV28 and TRBJ1-2; tentative D call: TRBD1 (6 bases). Germline CDR1 reads MDHEN; CDR2 reads SYDVKM. The CDR3 has 13 residues. Trimming took 4 bases from V and 5 from J, leaving 11 bases between them. CDR3 in amino acids: CASSSTGWYGYTF. CDR3 DNA sequence: TGTGCCAGCAGTTCAACAGGGTGGTATGGCTACACCTTC.

This clone was picked up a small number of times. This chain connects TRBV12-3 or TRBV12-4 to TRBJ1-2, with 7 nucleotides matching TRBD1. V lost 6 bases and J lost 5; bases outside the gene matches: 12. The CDR3 is 15 amino acids. This chain's CDR3 is CASSYQPGGAYGYTF. DNA of the CDR3: TGTGCCAGCAGCTACCAACCAGGGGGAGCTTATGGCTACACCTTC.

This rearrangement joins TRBV20-1 to TRBJ2-5, with 10 bases fitting TRBD2. Germline loops: CDR1 DFQATT, CDR2 SNEGSKA (reference sequence). The CDR3 is 13 amino acids. V was pared by 5 bases and J by 6 bases, with 6 bases of the junction left unmatched. This CDR3 reads CSAVSGGLKTQYF. As DNA, the CDR3 is TGCAGTGCTGTTAGCGGGGGGTTGAAGACCCAGTACTTC.